These T cell receptor beta chains were read from a single sample in a study of T-cell memory formation after mild COVID-19. TCRdb used MiXCR to reprocess the 5' RACE reads, holding one entry per CDR3 protein. The sample comprises roughly 450,000 distinct CDR3 sequences, 18% of which are singletons, and 9% to 15% rests with the top ten. The sequenced sample consisted of PBMCs or a T cell subset sorted from them (not recorded which). The source of these receptors is an adult woman who had mild COVID-19 (a few samples of this study predate the infection). Cell type and time point are not known. Each CDR3 is given with its conserved first and last residue. Fields, in order: clone size, D gene, J gene, V gene, CDR3 protein, CDR3 DNA. The D gene is left open where the match is weak. Size is omitted from some rows. Given values are once, few, many or a class for expanded clones.

. TRBD2 TRBJ2-5 TRBV7-6 CASSSGGLAGQETQYF TGTGCCAGCAGCTCCGGGGGACTAGCGGGCCAAGAGACCCAGTACTTC
many . TRBJ2-5 TRBV5-1 CASGLWGGQSRETQYF TGCGCCAGCGGACTATGGGGGGGACAATCAAGAGAGACCCAGTACTTC
. TRBD1 TRBJ2-7 TRBV10-3 CAISESPGQGPYEQYF TGTGCCATCAGTGAGTCACCGGGACAGGGGCCCTACGAGCAGTACTTC
. TRBD2 TRBJ2-3 TRBV6-1 CASSEAPKLAGGTDTQYF TGTGCCAGCAGTGAAGCCCCAAAACTAGCGGGAGGCACAGATACGCAGTATTTT
few . TRBJ1-5 TRBV2 CASRRRQVSNQPQHF TGTGCCAGCAGGAGACGACAGGTTAGCAATCAGCCCCAGCATTTT
. . TRBJ2-7 TRBV4-3 CASSQEIRSYEQYF TGCGCCAGCAGCCAAGAGATTAGGTCCTACGAGCAGTACTTC
few TRBD1 TRBJ2-1 TRBV29-1 CSVEGTGMFSYNEQFF TGCAGCGTTGAGGGGACAGGGATGTTTAGCTACAATGAGCAGTTCTTC
. TRBD2 TRBJ2-1 TRBV4-3 CASSQEREVLSYSYNEQFF TGCGCCAGCAGCCAAGAGCGGGAGGTACTATCGTACTCCTACAATGAGCAGTTCTTC
. . TRBJ2-5 TRBV5-1 CASRLGEETQYF TGCGCCAGCAGGTTAGGAGAAGAGACCCAGTACTTC
few TRBD1 TRBJ2-4 TRBV24-1 CATNRRTGKYF TGTGCCACCAACCGACGGACAGGCAAGTACTTC
. . TRBJ1-6 TRBV14 CASSPIDPGLPSLPLHF TGTGCCAGCAGCCCGATTGACCCGGGACTCCCTTCTTTACCCCTCCACTTT
few . TRBJ2-7 TRBV5-1 CASRNKIQPSEQYF TGCGCCAGCAGAAACAAAATACAACCGTCGGAGCAGTACTTC
few TRBD2 TRBJ2-7 TRBV7-9 CASSLEGIGSGESSYEQYF TGTGCCAGCAGCTTAGAGGGGATTGGTAGCGGGGAAAGCTCCTACGAGCAGTACTTC
few . TRBJ2-1 TRBV7-9 CASSPLAQIGEQFF TGTGCCAGCAGCCCCCTTGCCCAAATAGGGGAGCAGTTCTTC
many TRBD1 TRBJ2-7 TRBV12-3/TRBV12-4 CASSLGTGAYEQYF TGTGCCAGCAGCCTAGGGACAGGGGCCTACGAGCAGTACTTC
once TRBD2 TRBJ2-5 TRBV15 CATSRDIRGGKTQYF TGTGCCACCAGCAGAGATATCCGGGGGGGTAAGACCCAGTACTTC
few . TRBJ2-2 TRBV7-2 CASSNRGSGELFF TGTGCCAGCAGCAACCGGGGGAGCGGGGAGCTGTTTTTT
. . TRBJ1-5 TRBV7-2 CASSKAGPNNQPQHF TGTGCCAGCAGCAAGGCAGGGCCTAACAATCAGCCCCAGCATTTT
many . TRBJ2-1 TRBV6-5 CASMRVSLNNEQFF TGTGCCAGCATGCGGGTCAGCTTAAACAATGAGCAGTTCTTC
few TRBD1 TRBJ1-1 TRBV3-1 CASSQGWTGPNTEAFF TGTGCCAGCAGTCAAGGGTGGACAGGGCCGAACACTGAAGCTTTCTTT
. TRBD1 TRBJ2-7 TRBV10-3 CAISGGTGTGDREQYF TGTGCCATCAGTGGGGGGACCGGGACAGGGGATCGAGAGCAGTACTTC
few . TRBJ2-1 TRBV4-3 CASSQVLVDEQFF TGCGCCAGCAGCCAGGTACTTGTTGATGAGCAGTTCTTC
few TRBD1 TRBJ2-7 TRBV24-1 CATSDRDRPYEQYF TGTGCCACCAGTGATCGGGACAGACCCTACGAGCAGTACTTC
. TRBD1 TRBJ2-7 TRBV5-5 CASSHRPGQPPDEQYF TGTGCCAGCAGCCACCGACCGGGACAGCCCCCTGACGAGCAGTACTTC
few . TRBJ1-2 TRBV2 CASSARWDNNYGYTF TGTGCCAGCAGTGCTCGATGGGACAACAACTATGGCTACACCTTC
few TRBD2 TRBJ2-1 TRBV4-3 CASSRGTSGIYNEQFF TGCGCCAGCAGCCGAGGGACTAGCGGGATATACAATGAGCAGTTCTTC
many TRBD2 TRBJ2-7 TRBV5-6 CASSQLGLAVQGEQYF TGTGCCAGCAGCCAACTTGGACTAGCGGTCCAGGGCGAGCAGTACTTC
few TRBD2 TRBJ2-3 TRBV12-3/TRBV12-4 CASSRRTSGRSDTQYF TGTGCCAGCAGTCGCCGGACTAGCGGGAGGTCGGATACGCAGTATTTT
many . TRBJ1-1 TRBV20-1 CSARPGDRFGGDTEAFF TGCAGTGCTAGGCCAGGGGATCGTTTTGGCGGCGACACTGAAGCTTTCTTT
. . TRBJ2-7 TRBV20-1 CSARDSGHVYEQYF TGCAGTGCTAGAGATTCCGGGCACGTCTACGAGCAGTACTTC
few . TRBJ2-5 TRBV12-3/TRBV12-4 CASSVPGATQYF TGTGCCAGCAGTGTACCGGGGGCGACCCAGTACTTC
. . TRBJ1-1 TRBV14 CASSQDVWTIPEAFF TGTGCCAGCAGCCAAGACGTGTGGACGATCCCTGAAGCTTTCTTT
. TRBD1 TRBJ2-3 TRBV5-1 CASSSSTLQTGATFTDTQYF TGCGCCAGCAGCTCCTCGACCCTCCAAACAGGGGCTACTTTCACAGATACGCAGTATTTT
. . TRBJ2-7 TRBV4-1 CASSQVDSRDEQYF TGCGCCAGCAGCCAAGTCGACAGCCGGGACGAGCAGTACTTC
few TRBD1 TRBJ2-6 TRBV9 CASSAGTGPGANVLTF TGTGCCAGCAGCGCGGGGACAGGGCCTGGGGCCAACGTCCTGACTTTC
many TRBD1 TRBJ2-5 TRBV12-3/TRBV12-4 CASRESGQGTETQYF TGTGCCAGCAGGGAATCGGGACAGGGGACGGAGACCCAGTACTTC
few . TRBJ2-7 TRBV19 CASSIGAGSEQYF TGTGCCAGTAGTATAGGAGCAGGGTCCGAGCAGTACTTC
few TRBD1 TRBJ2-3 TRBV28 CASSPGPGQGKDTQYF TGTGCCAGCAGTCCGGGACCGGGACAGGGGAAGGATACGCAGTATTTT
many . TRBJ2-3 TRBV5-1 CASSPPDDTQYF TGCGCCAGCAGCCCCCCGGACGATACGCAGTATTTT
many . TRBJ1-1 TRBV24-1 CATSDSQSTEAFF TGTGCCACCAGTGATTCACAGAGCACTGAAGCTTTCTTT
. . TRBJ2-2 TRBV2 CASTREVSAGELFF TGTGCCAGCACCAGGGAAGTATCGGCCGGGGAGCTGTTTTTT
. . TRBJ1-1 TRBV28 CASSLKQIRGLKAFF TGTGCCAGCAGTTTAAAACAGATACGCGGTTTGAAAGCTTTCTTT
. . TRBJ2-6 TRBV13 CASSLRTGANVLTF TGTGCCAGCAGCTTACGGACTGGGGCCAACGTCCTGACTTTC
. . TRBJ1-1 TRBV2 CASSEMSLFSAFF TGTGCCAGCAGCGAGATGTCTCTATTTTCAGCTTTCTTT
. TRBD1 TRBJ1-1 TRBV7-2 CASRPQGAGNTEAFF TGTGCCAGCAGACCACAGGGGGCGGGGAACACTGAAGCTTTCTTT
. . TRBJ2-7 TRBV25-1 CASSSQTYEQYF TGTGCCAGCAGTTCCCAGACCTACGAGCAGTACTTC
. TRBD1 TRBJ2-7 TRBV7-2 CASSFAGTGIYEQYF TGTGCCAGCAGCTTTGCCGGGACAGGGATCTACGAGCAGTACTTC
few TRBD2 TRBJ2-3 TRBV20-1 CSARGILAGAVFDTQYF TGCAGTGCTAGAGGGATACTAGCGGGAGCCGTTTTTGATACGCAGTATTTT
few . TRBJ2-1 TRBV7-2 CASSPRMLGNEQFF TGTGCCAGCAGCCCACGGATGCTTGGGAACGAGCAGTTCTTC
many TRBD2 TRBJ2-1 TRBV4-2 CASSRLGTSRSYEQFF TGTGCCAGCAGCCGACTCGGGACTAGCCGCAGTTATGAGCAGTTCTTC
few . TRBJ1-3 TRBV29-1 CSVAQQGLSGNTIYF TGCAGCGTTGCCCAACAGGGTCTCTCTGGAAACACCATATATTTT
many TRBD2 TRBJ2-1 TRBV24-1 CATSDTSGHSYNEQFF TGTGCCACCAGTGATACTAGCGGCCACTCCTACAATGAGCAGTTCTTC
many . TRBJ1-5 TRBV27 CASSRSQGHNQPQHF TGTGCCAGCAGTAGGAGTCAGGGGCACAATCAGCCCCAGCATTTT
. . TRBJ1-5 TRBV10-3 CAISEPTSNQPQHF TGTGCCATCAGTGAACCGACGAGCAATCAGCCCCAGCATTTT
many . TRBJ2-1 TRBV7-3 CASSLVGGNEQFF TGTGCCAGCAGCTTAGTAGGGGGCAATGAGCAGTTCTTC
few TRBD1 TRBJ2-2 TRBV10-3 CAIGTGTGELFF TGTGCCATTGGGACAGGGACCGGGGAGCTGTTTTTT
. . TRBJ2-1 TRBV5-1 CASSLVPGANPNEQFF TGCGCCAGCAGCTTGGTGCCGGGGGCAAACCCCAATGAGCAGTTCTTC